These 19 T cell receptor beta chains were all obtained from the same sample, sequenced in a study of cytomegalovirus exposure and HLA in healthy donors. 60 Vbeta and 13 Jbeta primers were used in PCR. Sequenced by immunoSEQ multiplex PCR; TCRdb stores in-frame clones only, minus some. The data show about 110,000 clones, approximately 82% seen once. Sequenced: PBMCs. The receptors stem from a young man in good health and CMV-seropositive.

The chain combines TRBV14 with TRBJ1-1; D uncertain. This CDR3 region has 13 residues. Germline CDR1 SGHDN, CDR2 FVKESK. Trimming cost V 3 bases and J 1 base, with 6 bases left between them. The CDR3 DNA sequence: TGTGCCAGCAGCCATACTAGGAACACTGAAGCTTTCTTT. This encodes CASSHTRNTEAFF.

The chain couples TRBV29-1 to TRBJ1-1; perhaps TRBD1 as D (5 bases). The V gene's germline CDR1 is SQVTM and CDR2 ANQGSEA. The CDR3 totals 12 residues. Between the trimmed V and J ends, which lost 3 bases and 6 bases, there was a span of 11 bases. The CDR3 spells CSVDGIGAEAFF. For the CDR3, the DNA is TGCAGCGTTGATGGGATAGGGGCTGAAGCTTTCTTT. Looking up the rest from reference TRBV29-1 and TRBJ1-1 gives the full variable domain: SAVISQKPSRDICQRGTSLTIQCQVDSQVTMMFWYRQQPGQSLTLIATANQGSEATYESGFVIDKFPISRPNLTFSTLTVSNMSPEDSSIYLCSVDGIGAEAFFGQGTRLTVV.

The chain carries TRBV7-8 and TRBJ2-1, with 8 bases aligning to TRBD2. CDR1 and CDR2 from the germline V gene are SGHVS and FQNEAQ. J gave up 6 bases and V 5 bases, and 3 bases lay outside the gene matches. This CDR3 contains 13 residues. CDR3 sequence: CASSPGGRNEQFF. CDR3 nucleotides: TGTGCCAGCAGCCCGGGGGGGCGCAATGAGCAGTTCTTC.

This chain joins TRBV12-5 and TRBJ2-7; 9 bases are a match to TRBD1. In germline, CDR1 is LGHNT, CDR2 FRNRAP. The CDR3 spans 16 residues. Germline trimming cut 0 bases from V and 5 bases from J; bases unmatched to any gene: 8. The CDR3 region is CASGLVLGQGPHEQYF. The CDR3 DNA is TGTGCTAGTGGTTTGGTGCTGGGACAGGGTCCCCACGAGCAGTACTTC.

This clone was found a few times. The CDR3 loop is CASSRDFHQPQHF. The CDR3 DNA sequence: TGTGCCAGCAGCCGGGACTTCCATCAGCCCCAGCATTTT. The genes are TRBV6-6 and TRBJ1-5; maybe TRBD1 (5 bases). CDR1 is MNHNY and CDR2 is SVGAGI in the germline V gene (reference sequence). The CDR3 runs to 13 residues. V lost 6 bases to trimming and J lost 5 bases, with 11 bases between them.

The chain recombines TRBV9 with TRBJ2-2; possibly TRBD2 for D (6 bases). This CDR3 spans 15 amino acids. Germline assignment: CDR1 SGDLS and CDR2 YYNGEE. The ends were cut back, 4 bases at V and 4 bases at J, with 14 bases in the middle. The CDR3 is CASSPRGAATGELFF. As DNA, the CDR3 is TGTGCCAGCAGCCCCCGCGGGGCGGCCACCGGGGAGCTGTTTTTT.

The chain combines TRBV5-1 with TRBJ1-1; D not certain. V shed 3 bases and J shed 6 bases, with 15 bases lying between them. CDR3 length: 14 amino acids. Germline CDR1 reads SGHRS; CDR2 reads YFSETQ. CDR3: CASSSSPDGAEAFF. The CDR3 DNA reads as TGCGCCAGCAGCTCCTCCCCTGACGGGGCTGAAGCTTTCTTT.

Written as DNA, the CDR3 is TGTGCCAGCAGCCCCTCCCCAGGGTACTACGAGCAGTACTTC. Its translation: CASSPSPGYYEQYF. This sequence joins TRBV7-9 and TRBJ2-7; maybe TRBD1 (5 bases). V lost 5 bases and J 3 bases, leaving 14 bases between the germline ends. The length of the CDR3 is 14 residues. CDR1 is SEHNR and CDR2 is FQNEAQ in the germline V gene (reference sequence).

The chain joins TRBV28 to TRBJ1-2; D perhaps matches TRBD1 (6 bases). CDR1 is MDHEN and CDR2 is SYDVKM in the germline V gene. This CDR3 contains 13 residues. The V and J ends lost 6 bases and 4 bases respectively, with 12 bases between them. The CDR3 DNA is TGTGCCAGCAGCCAAGACAGGCTCTATGGCTACACCTTC. It translates to CASSQDRLYGYTF.

The rearrangement joins TRBV11-3 to TRBJ2-3; D is possibly TRBD1 (5 bases). The CDR3 runs to 15 residues. The germline gives CDR1 SGHNT, CDR2 YENEEA. V lost 5 bases and J 0 bases, leaving 12 bases between the germline ends. The CDR3 DNA reads TGTGCCAGCAGCATCACAGGTGCTAGCACAGATACGCAGTATTTT. This sequence encodes CASSITGASTDTQYF.

This chain joins TRBV27 and TRBJ2-3, with 8 bases fitting TRBD2. CDR3 length equals 15 residues. The germline CDR1 and CDR2 sequences are MNHEY and SMNVEV (reference sequence). The J segment lost 6 bases and the V segment lost 5 bases, leaving 10 bases of the junction unmatched. The CDR3 loop is CASSPAGGRRDTQYF. The CDR3 DNA reads as TGTGCCAGCAGTCCTGCGGGGGGACGACGGGATACGCAGTATTTT.

To note about this clone: The identical CDR3 is also encoded by other nucleotide sequences in the sample. The chain has TRBV6-5 and TRBJ1-5; D is undetermined. Per the germline V gene, CDR1 is MNHEY and CDR2 is SVGAGI. The CDR3 contains 15 residues. Trimming cost V 0 bases and J 3 bases, with 9 bases left between them. CDR3 loop: CASSYSRGNNQPQHF. CDR3 DNA: TGTGCCAGCAGTTACTCAAGAGGGAACAATCAGCCCCAGCATTTT.

J is TRBJ2-7 and V is TRBV5-1, with 7 bases aligning to TRBD1. The V segment lost 3 bases and the J segment 1 base; nucleotides outside the gene matches: 4. This CDR3 region has 14 residues. Germline lookup yields CDR1 SGHRS and CDR2 YFSETQ. DNA of the CDR3: TGCGCCAGCAGCTCCGGGACAGTATCCTACGAGCAGTACTTC. Encoded protein: CASSSGTVSYEQYF.

V gene TRBV6-5 combines with J gene TRBJ1-2; 8 positions match TRBD1. Germline V gene data show CDR1 as MNHEY and CDR2 as SVGAGI. Trimming at V came to 5 bases and at J to 8 bases, leaving 13 bases not matched to a gene. The CDR3 consists of 15 residues. CDR3 bases: TGTGCCAGCAGTGTCCCAGGGGGCGATCGAAAAGGCTACACCTTC. The encoded protein is CASSVPGGDRKGYTF.

The chain employs TRBV5-6 and TRBJ1-3, with TRBD1 as a possible D gene (5 bases). The CDR3 contains 16 residues. With 4 bases removed from V and 0 bases from J, the gap between germline ends came to 14 bases. The germline gives CDR1 SGHDT, CDR2 YYEEEE. The DNA of the CDR3 is TGTGCCAGCAGCCTGAATGGCAGGGACTCTGGAAACACCATATATTTT. Protein sequence: CASSLNGRDSGNTIYF. Together with reference TRBV5-6 and TRBJ1-3, the CDR3 gives the full variable domain: DAGVTQSPTHLIKTRGQQVTLRCSPKSGHDTVSWYQQALGQGPQFIFQYYEEEERQRGNFPDRFSGHQFPNYSSELNVNALLLGDSALYLCASSLNGRDSGNTIYFGEGSWLTVV.

This chain joins TRBV14 and TRBJ2-7; D gene ambiguous. CDR1 is SGHDN, CDR2 FVKESK, per germline. The CDR3 covers 11 residues. Trimming cost V 4 bases and J 3 bases, with 4 bases left between them. The chain's CDR3 is CASSPFYEQYF. DNA of the CDR3: TGTGCCAGCAGCCCCTTCTACGAGCAGTACTTC.

The rearrangement joins TRBV2 to TRBJ1-6; 7 positions agree with TRBD1. V trimming: 6 bases; J trimming: 7 bases; junction bases outside the gene matches: 15. CDR3 length equals 17 residues. CDR1 is SNHLY, CDR2 FYNNEI, per germline. The CDR3 DNA sequence: TGTGCCAGCAGCCTAATATACGTTGGGACAGTGAATTCACCCCTCCACTTT. This encodes CASSLIYVGTVNSPLHF.

This clone was picked up a small number of times. This rearrangement joins TRBV6-6 to TRBJ1-5; D unclear. This CDR3 comprises 12 residues. Germline V lookup: CDR1 MNHNY, CDR2 SVGAGI (reference sequence). Trimming stripped 2 bases from V and 5 bases from J, with 4 bases between. CDR3: CASSYGDQPQHF. Here the CDR3 DNA reads TGTGCCAGCAGTTACGGAGATCAGCCCCAGCATTTT.

In nucleotides, the CDR3 is TGTGCCAGCAGTTTAACAGGGTGGGAGACCCAGTACTTC. This translates into CASSLTGWETQYF. The chain combines TRBV7-8 with TRBJ2-5; D might be TRBD1 (6 bases). There are 13 residues in the CDR3. Looked up from germline, CDR1 is SGHVS and CDR2 is FQNEAQ. V gave up 6 bases and J gave up 5 bases, with 13 bases separating them.